This TCR beta chain was recorded in a study of identifying expanded T cells in peripheral blood. Findings and limits, study-wide: Variance in clone template counts between roughly 2-week samples significantly increased with total template count across all healthy donors. Differentially abundant clones: around 1.1 between replicates, around 17 at around 14 days, 19 at four.

As to this clone: Its antigen is unidentified.

Trimming pared 3 bases from V and 7 bases from J, leaving 10 bases between. Germline V gives CDR1 SEHNR, CDR2 FQNEAQ (reference sequence). This CDR3 region has 13 residues. During the collection period, no donor immune events like infections were recorded. Sequencing was performed with immunoSEQ multiplex PCR; in TCRdb, only in-frame clones are kept and a portion is missing. The table lists about 86,000 clones, about 85% of them singletons. The receptor's source is a person between 18 and 75 years old in good health. Material for sequencing was blood. This chain uses TRBV7-9 with TRBJ1-5; no reliable D call. CDR3 sequence reads: CASSFDRTQPQHF. Here the CDR3 DNA reads TGTGCCAGCAGCTTTGACCGCACCCAGCCCCAGCATTTT.